Sequencing of this TCR beta chain was carried out in a study of OX40 agonist ivuxolimab in advanced cancers. Describing the broader study: Ivuxolimab, which targeted the costimulatory receptor OX40 (CD134), was an agonistic, fully human IgG2 monoclonal antibody. A male proportion of around 80% and a mean age of roughly 58 years, ranging from roughly 23 to 85, were recorded for the dose-escalation cohort. Partial responses occurred in three dose-escalation patients, of whom one had hepatocellular carcinoma and two had cutaneous melanoma. The paper reports the monotherapy dose-escalation portion (N of about 47 patients) of the phase I ivuxolimab trial. The point of sequencing TCRbeta in the periphery was to test whether ivuxolimab changed TCR sequence diversity and drove clonal T-cell expansion. Intravenous ivuxolimab was administered to patients every 2 weeks at six dose levels: 0.01, 0.1, 0.3, 1.5, 3 and 10 mg/kg. Patients were allowed to have had prior anti-PD-1, anti-PD-L1 or anti-CTLA-4 therapy, and approximately 40% of the dose-escalation patients had previously received checkpoint inhibitors. Of the 50 to 55 dose-escalation patients, hepatocellular carcinoma was present in about 20, melanoma in around 15, renal cell carcinoma in 9 and head and neck cancer in 9. Study-wide conclusions, independent of this receptor: At doses of 0.1 to 3.0 mg/kg, clonal expansion of both CD4+ and CD8+ blood T cells was observed from baseline to week 6. Low levels of normalized T-cell clonal expansion were also seen in some patients who did not respond. On average, CD8+ T cells showed more expanded clones than CD4+ T cells after ivuxolimab. In the 0.1-3.0 mg/kg groups, partial responders had among the lowest normalized peripheral clonal expansion, particularly in CD8+ T cells. Antigen specificity was not determined for the clonally expanded peripheral T cells.

The trial excluded patients who had a history of autoimmune disease or were on systemic immunosuppression. Peripheral blood for TCR sequencing was drawn from every dose cohort at baseline, at cycle 4 day 1 and at cycle 7 day 1. Samples were obtained from an open-label, multicenter, first-in-human phase I dose-escalation trial of ivuxolimab. The trial enrolled adults with locally advanced or metastatic head and neck squamous cell, hepatocellular, melanoma or renal cell carcinoma. Before TCR sequencing, CD4+ and CD8+ T cells were separately sorted from peripheral blood. The CDR3 numbers 15 residues from cysteine through phenylalanine. Of all the DNA, just the CDR3 is kept, 45 bases in frame from base 1. Looking up the germline V gene yields CDR1 MNHEY and CDR2 SVGAGI. Trimming costs V 3 bases and J 3 bases, and their ends lie 9 bases apart. Genomic DNA was isolated from the sorted cells so that the TCRbeta CDR3 region could be sequenced. TCRbeta CDR3 regions were sequenced using the immunoSEQ Assay. Sourced from immuneACCESS, this table was stored by TCRdb with only in-frame sequences that have V and J called. A share of the clones is absent; for the studies checked, an unresolved V gene accounts for under half, and the remainder has no known explanation. Present in this sample are around 45,000 clones, roughly three quarters of which were seen just once. Around 2.5% of the sample goes to the ten largest clones.

In regard to this clone: No cognate antigen has been identified for it. No much larger clonotype is one base removed from it; base qualities were not supplied.

The rearranged chain carries TRBV6-5 and TRBJ2-6; no D gene is confidently identified. Here the sequenced sample was CD4+ or CD8+ T cells sorted from blood, taken in a trial of the OX40 agonist ivuxolimab. The origin of this receptor is an adult with an advanced solid tumor such as melanoma, head and neck, liver or kidney cancer. This receptor has the CDR3 CASSYNGIGANVLTF. Read as DNA, the sequence is TGTGCCAGCAGTTATAATGGGATTGGGGCCAACGTCCTGACTTTC.